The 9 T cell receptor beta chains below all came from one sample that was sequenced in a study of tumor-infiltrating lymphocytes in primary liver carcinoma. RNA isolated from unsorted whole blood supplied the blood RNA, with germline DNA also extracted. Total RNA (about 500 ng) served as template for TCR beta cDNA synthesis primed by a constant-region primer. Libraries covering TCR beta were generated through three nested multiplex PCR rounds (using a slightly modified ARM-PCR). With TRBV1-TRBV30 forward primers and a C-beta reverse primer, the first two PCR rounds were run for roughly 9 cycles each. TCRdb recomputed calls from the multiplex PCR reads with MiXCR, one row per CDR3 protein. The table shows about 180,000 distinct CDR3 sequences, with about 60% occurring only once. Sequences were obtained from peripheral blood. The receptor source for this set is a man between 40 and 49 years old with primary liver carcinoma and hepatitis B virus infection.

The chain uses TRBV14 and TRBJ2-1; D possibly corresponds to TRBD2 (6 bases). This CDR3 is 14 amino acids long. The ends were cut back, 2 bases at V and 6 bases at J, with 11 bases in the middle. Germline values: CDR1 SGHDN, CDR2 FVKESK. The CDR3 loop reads CASSQNTGVNEQFF. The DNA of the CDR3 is TGTGCCAGCAGCCAAAATACGGGAGTCAATGAGCAGTTCTTC.

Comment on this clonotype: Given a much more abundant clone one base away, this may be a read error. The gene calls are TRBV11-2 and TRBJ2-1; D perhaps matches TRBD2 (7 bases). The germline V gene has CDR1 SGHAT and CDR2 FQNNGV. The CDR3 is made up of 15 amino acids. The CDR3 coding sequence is TGTGTCAGCAGCTTAGGGGGGGGGCCCTACAATGAGCAGTTCTTC. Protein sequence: CVSSLGGGPYNEQFF.

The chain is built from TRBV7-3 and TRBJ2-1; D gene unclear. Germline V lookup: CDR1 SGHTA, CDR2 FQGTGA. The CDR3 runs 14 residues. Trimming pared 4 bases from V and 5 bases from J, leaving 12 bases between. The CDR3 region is CASSSEYEHNEQFF. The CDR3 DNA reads TGTGCCAGCAGCTCTGAGTACGAACACAATGAGCAGTTCTTC. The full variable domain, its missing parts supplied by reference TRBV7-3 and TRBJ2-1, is GAGVSQTPSNKVTEKGKYVELRCDPISGHTALYWYRQSLGQGPEFLIYFQGTGAADDSGLPNDRFFAVRPEGSVSTLKIQRTERGDSAVYLCASSSEYEHNEQFFGPGTRLTVL.

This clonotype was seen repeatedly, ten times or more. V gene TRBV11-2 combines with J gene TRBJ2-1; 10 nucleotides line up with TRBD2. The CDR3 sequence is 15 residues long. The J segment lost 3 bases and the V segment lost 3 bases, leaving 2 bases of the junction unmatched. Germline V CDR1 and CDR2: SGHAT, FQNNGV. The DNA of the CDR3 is TGTGCCAGCAGCTTGCTAGCGGGAGACTACAATGAGCAGTTCTTC. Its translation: CASSLLAGDYNEQFF.

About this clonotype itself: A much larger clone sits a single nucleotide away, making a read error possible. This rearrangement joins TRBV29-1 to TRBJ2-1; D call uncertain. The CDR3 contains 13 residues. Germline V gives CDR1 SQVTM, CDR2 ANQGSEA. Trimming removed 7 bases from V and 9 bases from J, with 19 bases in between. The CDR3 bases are TGCAGCGCCCTCCCTTCGGCGGACGCTGAGCAGTTCTTC. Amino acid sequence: CSALPSADAEQFF.

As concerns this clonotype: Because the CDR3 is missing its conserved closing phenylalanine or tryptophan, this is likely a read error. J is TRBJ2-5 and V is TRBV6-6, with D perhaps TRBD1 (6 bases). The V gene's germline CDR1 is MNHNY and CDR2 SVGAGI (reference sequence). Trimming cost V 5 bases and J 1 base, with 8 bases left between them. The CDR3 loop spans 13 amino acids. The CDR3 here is CASSGDTQETQYL. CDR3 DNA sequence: TGTGCCAGCAGTGGGGACACCCAAGAGACCCAGTACCTC.

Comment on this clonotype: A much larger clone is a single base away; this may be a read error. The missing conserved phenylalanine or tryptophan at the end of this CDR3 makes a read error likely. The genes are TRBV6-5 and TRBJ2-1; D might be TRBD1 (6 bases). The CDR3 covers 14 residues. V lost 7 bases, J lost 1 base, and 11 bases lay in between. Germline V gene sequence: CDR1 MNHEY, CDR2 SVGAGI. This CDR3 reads CASKGERSYNEQFL. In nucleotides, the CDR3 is TGTGCCAGCAAGGGGGAGCGGTCCTACAATGAGCAGTTCTTA.

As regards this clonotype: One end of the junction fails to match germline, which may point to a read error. The CDR3 DNA follows: TGCGCCGGCAGCCAAGATCAGTCGAGGGGAAACGAAAAACTGTTTTTT. Amino acids: CAGSQDQSRGNEKLFF. This rearrangement joins TRBV4-1 to TRBJ1-4; D perhaps matches TRBD1 (5 bases). Germline V gives CDR1 MGHRA, CDR2 YSYEKL. This CDR3 region has 16 residues.

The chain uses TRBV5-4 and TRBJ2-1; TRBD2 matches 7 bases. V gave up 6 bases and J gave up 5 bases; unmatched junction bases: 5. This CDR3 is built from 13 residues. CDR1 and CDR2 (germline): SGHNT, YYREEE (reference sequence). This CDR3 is CASKRDCNNEQFF. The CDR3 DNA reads TGTGCCAGCAAGCGGGACTGCAACAATGAGCAGTTCTTC.